This T cell receptor beta chain was found in a study of CD8 T cells in ankylosing spondylitis. Regarding the study as a whole: Matched ankylosing spondylitis synovial fluid reportedly contained a significantly enriched population of disease-linked clones.

With regard to this clonotype: The antigen is unknown.

Researchers built TCR beta libraries using quantitative 5'-RACE with molecular barcodes. TCRdb reprocessed the 5' RACE reads with MiXCR, giving one entry per CDR3 protein. This sample yields around 30,000 distinct CDR3 sequences, of which less than 5.5% are seen a single time; about 1.8% belongs to the top ten. V was shortened by 1 base and J by 5 bases, with 9 bases between the two germline ends. The germline gives CDR1 SGDLS, CDR2 YYNGEE. The CDR3 sequence is 13 residues long. This receptor was taken from a female donor with ankylosing spondylitis or in good health (not recorded which). Sequencing was performed on blood, either unsorted or a sorted T cell fraction (not recorded which). The chain combines TRBV9 with TRBJ2-5; D ambiguous. CDR3: CASSVRDLETQYF. CDR3 in DNA: TGTGCCAGCAGCGTACGCGATTTGGAGACCCAGTACTTC.